This T cell receptor beta chain was documented in a study of technical replicates of blood from a few donors. The data were produced by immunoSEQ multiplex PCR, yet TCRdb's version contains in-frame clones alone and is incomplete. The table records around 80,000 clones, 95% to 98% of them present only once. Between the trimmed V and J ends, which lost 11 bases and 6 bases, there was a span of 19 bases. This CDR3 has 13 amino acids. CDR1 is ENHRY and CDR2 is SYGVKD in the germline V gene. The sequence was collected from a human donor in good health. Sequenced input: T cells isolated from PBMCs. V usage is TRBV10-3 and J usage is TRBJ2-5; D perhaps matches TRBD1 (6 bases). CDR3 coding DNA: TGTGCCTCCCAGGGGCATCAAGGGAAGACCCAGTACTTC. Protein sequence: CASQGHQGKTQYF.